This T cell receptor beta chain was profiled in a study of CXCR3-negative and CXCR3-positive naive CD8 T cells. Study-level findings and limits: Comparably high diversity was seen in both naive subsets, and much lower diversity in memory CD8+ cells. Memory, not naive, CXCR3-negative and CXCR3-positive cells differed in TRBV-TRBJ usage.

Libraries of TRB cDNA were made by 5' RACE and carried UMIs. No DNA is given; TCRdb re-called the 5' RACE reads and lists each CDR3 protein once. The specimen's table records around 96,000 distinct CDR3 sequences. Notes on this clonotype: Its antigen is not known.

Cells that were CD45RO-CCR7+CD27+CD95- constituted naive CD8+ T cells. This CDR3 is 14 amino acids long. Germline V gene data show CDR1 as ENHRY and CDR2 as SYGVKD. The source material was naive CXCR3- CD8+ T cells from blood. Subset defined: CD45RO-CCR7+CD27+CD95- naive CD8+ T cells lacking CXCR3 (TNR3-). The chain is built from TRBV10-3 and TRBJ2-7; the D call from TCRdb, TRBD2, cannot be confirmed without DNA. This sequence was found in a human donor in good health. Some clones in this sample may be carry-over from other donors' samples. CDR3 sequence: CAIKPGTSSYEQYF.